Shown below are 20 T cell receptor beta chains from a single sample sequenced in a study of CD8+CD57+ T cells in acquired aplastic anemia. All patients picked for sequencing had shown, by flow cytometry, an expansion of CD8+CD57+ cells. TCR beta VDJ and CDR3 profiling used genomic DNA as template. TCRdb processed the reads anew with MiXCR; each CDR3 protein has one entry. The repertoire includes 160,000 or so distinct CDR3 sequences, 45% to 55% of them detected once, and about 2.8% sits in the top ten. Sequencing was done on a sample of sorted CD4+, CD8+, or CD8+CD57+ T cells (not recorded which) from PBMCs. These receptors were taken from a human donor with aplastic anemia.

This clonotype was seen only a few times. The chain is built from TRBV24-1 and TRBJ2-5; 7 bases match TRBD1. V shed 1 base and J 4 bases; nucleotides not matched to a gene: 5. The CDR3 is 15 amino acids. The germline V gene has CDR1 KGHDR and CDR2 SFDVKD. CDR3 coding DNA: TGTGCCACCAGTGATTTCACACAGGGGACAGAGACCCAGTACTTC. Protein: CATSDFTQGTETQYF.

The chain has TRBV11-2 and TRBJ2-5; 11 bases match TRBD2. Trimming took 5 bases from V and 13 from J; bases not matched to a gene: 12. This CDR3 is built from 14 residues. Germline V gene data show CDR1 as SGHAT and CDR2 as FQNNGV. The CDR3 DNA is TGTGCCAGCAGCGCCGGAGTAGGGACTAGCGGCTTGTACTTC. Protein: CASSAGVGTSGLYF.

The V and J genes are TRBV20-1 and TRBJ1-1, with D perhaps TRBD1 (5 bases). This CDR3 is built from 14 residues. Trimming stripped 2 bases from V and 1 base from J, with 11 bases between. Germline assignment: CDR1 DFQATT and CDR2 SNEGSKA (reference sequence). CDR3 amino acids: CSARFDRQNTEAFF. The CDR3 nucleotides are TGCAGTGCTAGATTCGACAGACAGAACACTGAAGCTTTCTTT.

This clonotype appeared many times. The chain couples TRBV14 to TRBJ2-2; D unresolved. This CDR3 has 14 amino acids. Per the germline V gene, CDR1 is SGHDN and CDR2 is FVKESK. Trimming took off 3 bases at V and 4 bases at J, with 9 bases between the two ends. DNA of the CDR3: TGTGCCAGCAGCCAGGGGATTACCACCGGGGAGCTGTTTTTT. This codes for CASSQGITTGELFF.

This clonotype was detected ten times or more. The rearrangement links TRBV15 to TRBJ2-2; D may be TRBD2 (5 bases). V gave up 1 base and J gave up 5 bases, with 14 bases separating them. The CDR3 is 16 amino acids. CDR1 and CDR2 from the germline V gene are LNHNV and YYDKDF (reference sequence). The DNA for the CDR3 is TGTGCCACCAGCAGAGGGAGCACACGCGGGACCGGGGAGCTGTTTTTT. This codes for CATSRGSTRGTGELFF.

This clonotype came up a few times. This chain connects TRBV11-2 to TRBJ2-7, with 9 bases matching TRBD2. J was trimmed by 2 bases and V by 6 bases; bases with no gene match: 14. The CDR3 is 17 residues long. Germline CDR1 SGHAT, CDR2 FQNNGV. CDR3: CASSAPSGARIPYEQYF. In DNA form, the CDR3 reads TGTGCCAGCAGTGCCCCTAGCGGGGCTAGAATCCCCTACGAGCAGTACTTC.

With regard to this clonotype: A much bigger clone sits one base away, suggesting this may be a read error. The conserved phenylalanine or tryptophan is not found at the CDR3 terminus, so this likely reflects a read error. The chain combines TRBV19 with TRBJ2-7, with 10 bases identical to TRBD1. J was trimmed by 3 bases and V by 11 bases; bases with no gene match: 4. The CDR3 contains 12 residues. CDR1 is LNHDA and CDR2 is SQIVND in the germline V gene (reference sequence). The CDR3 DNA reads TGTGCCTGGGGACAGGGGATCTACGAGCAGTACTCC. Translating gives CAWGQGIYEQYS.

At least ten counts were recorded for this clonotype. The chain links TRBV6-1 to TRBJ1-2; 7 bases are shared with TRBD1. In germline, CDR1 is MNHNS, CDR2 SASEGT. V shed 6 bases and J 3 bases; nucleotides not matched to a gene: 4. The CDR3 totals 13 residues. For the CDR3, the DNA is TGTGCCAGCAGCTCCGGGACAGACTATGGCTACACCTTC. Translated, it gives CASSSGTDYGYTF.

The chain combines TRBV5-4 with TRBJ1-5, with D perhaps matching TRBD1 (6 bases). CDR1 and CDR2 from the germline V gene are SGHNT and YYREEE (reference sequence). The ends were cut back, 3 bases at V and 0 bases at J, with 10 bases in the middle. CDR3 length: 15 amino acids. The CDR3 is CASSSGADSNQPQHF. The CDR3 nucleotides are TGTGCCAGCAGCTCAGGGGCGGATAGCAATCAGCCCCAGCATTTT.

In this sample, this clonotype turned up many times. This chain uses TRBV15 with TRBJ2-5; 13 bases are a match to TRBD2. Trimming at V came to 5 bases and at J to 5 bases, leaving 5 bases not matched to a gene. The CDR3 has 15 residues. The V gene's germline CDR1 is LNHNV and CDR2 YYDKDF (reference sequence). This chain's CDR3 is CATSVGLAGEETQYF. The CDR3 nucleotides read TGTGCCACCAGCGTCGGACTAGCGGGAGAGGAGACCCAGTACTTC.

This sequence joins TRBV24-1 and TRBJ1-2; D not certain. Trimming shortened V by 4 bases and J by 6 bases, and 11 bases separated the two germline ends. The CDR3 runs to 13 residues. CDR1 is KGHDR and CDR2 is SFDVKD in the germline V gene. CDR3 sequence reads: CATSDTDSHGYTF. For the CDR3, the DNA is TGTGCCACCAGTGACACCGACTCCCATGGCTACACCTTC.

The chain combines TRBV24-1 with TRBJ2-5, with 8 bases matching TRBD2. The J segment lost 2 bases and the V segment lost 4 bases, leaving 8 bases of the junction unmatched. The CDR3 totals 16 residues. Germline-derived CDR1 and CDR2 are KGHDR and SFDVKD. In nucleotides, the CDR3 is TGTGCCACCAGTGACCCCGGGAGGGAGACACAAGAGACCCAGTACTTC. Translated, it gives CATSDPGRETQETQYF.

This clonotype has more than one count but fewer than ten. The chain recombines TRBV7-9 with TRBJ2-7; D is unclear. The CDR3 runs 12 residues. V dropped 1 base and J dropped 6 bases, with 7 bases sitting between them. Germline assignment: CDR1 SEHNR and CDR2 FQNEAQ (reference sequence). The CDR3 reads CASSLGYGEQYF. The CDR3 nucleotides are TGTGCCAGCAGCTTAGGGTATGGCGAGCAGTACTTC. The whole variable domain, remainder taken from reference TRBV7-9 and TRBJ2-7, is DTGVSQNPRHKITKRGQNVTFRCDPISEHNRLYWYRQTLGQGPEFLTYFQNEAQLEKSRLLSDRFSAERPKGSFSTLEIQRTEQGDSAMYLCASSLGYGEQYFGPGTRLTVT.

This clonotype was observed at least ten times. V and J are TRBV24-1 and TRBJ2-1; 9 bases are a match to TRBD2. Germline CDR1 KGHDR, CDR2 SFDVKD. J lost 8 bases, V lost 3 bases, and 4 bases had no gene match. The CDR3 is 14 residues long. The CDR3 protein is CATSDPREGHEQFF. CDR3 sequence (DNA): TGTGCCACCAGTGATCCGCGGGAGGGCCATGAGCAGTTCTTC.

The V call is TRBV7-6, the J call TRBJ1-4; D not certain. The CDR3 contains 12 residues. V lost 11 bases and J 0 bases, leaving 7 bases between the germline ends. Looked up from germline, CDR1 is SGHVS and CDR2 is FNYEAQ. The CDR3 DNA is TGTGCCGCCGGGGCAACTAATGAAAAACTGTTTTTT. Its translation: CAAGATNEKLFF. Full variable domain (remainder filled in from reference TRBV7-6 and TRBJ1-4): GAGVSQSPRYKVTKRGQDVALRCDPISGHVSLYWYRQALGQGPEFLTYFNYEAQQDKSGLPNDRFSAERPEGSISTLTIQRTEQRDSAMYRCAAGATNEKLFFGSGTQLSVL.

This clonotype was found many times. The CDR3, as DNA: TGTGCCAGCAGACATAACAGGGGCTATCAGCCCCAGCATTTT. It encodes CASRHNRGYQPQHF. The chain couples TRBV6-1 to TRBJ1-5; 7 nucleotides line up with TRBD1. The CDR3 length is 14 residues. Germline assignment: CDR1 MNHNS and CDR2 SASEGT. J gave up 5 bases and V 6 bases, and 7 bases lay outside the gene matches.

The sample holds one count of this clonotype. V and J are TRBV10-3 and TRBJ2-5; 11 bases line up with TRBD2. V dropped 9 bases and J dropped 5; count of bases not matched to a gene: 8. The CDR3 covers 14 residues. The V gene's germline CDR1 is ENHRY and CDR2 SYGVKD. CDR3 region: CAIGVAGGPETQYF. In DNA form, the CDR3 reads TGTGCCATAGGGGTAGCGGGAGGGCCGGAGACCCAGTACTTC.

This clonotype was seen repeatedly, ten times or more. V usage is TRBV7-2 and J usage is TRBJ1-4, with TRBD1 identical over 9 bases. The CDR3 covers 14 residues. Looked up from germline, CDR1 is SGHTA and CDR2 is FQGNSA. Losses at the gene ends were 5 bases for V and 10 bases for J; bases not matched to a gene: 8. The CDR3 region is CASSTWTGEGKLFF. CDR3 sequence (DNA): TGTGCCAGCAGCACGTGGACAGGGGAGGGAAAACTGTTTTTT.

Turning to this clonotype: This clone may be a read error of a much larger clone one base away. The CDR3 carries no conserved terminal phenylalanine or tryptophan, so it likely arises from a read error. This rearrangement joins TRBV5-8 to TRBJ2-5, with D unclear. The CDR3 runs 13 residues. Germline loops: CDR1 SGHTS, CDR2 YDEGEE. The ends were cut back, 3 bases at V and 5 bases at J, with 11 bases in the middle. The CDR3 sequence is CASSYSSSETQYS. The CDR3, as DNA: TGTGCCAGCAGCTATAGCTCGTCGGAGACCCAGTACTCC.

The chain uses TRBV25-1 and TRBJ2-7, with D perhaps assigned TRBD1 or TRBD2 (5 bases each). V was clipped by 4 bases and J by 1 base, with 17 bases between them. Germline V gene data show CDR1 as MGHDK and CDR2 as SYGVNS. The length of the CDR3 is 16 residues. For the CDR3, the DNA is TGTGCCAGCAGTGCTAGAGATCGGGGCAGATCCTACGAGCAGTACTTC. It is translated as CASSARDRGRSYEQYF.